This TCR beta chain was sequenced in a study of identical twins. The CDR3 spans 14 residues. V shed 1 base, J shed 5 bases, and the junction held 8 bases outside the gene matches. Per germline, CDR1 DFQATT and CDR2 SNEGSKA (reference sequence). TCRdb processed the 5' RACE reads anew with MiXCR; each CDR3 protein has one entry. This sample carries 600,000 to 850,000 distinct CDR3 sequences, about 20% of them seen once, and the ten largest clones take around 13%. This clonotype was counted between two and nine times. Its antigen is not identified. The study's findings and limits: With beta out-of-frame sequences, excess sharing by twins was weaker.

The sample was also reused in another study, on T cells expressing NK-cell markers. That source notes: HCMV seropositivity characterized most of the eight sequenced donors, and seronegativity one.

The rearrangement uses TRBV20-1 and TRBJ2-7, with 7 bases that match TRBD2. The receptor's source is a woman younger than 30 in good health. The source material was PBMCs. The CDR3 spells CSARAPQRGHEQYF. The CDR3 DNA follows: TGCAGTGCTAGAGCCCCCCAGCGGGGCCACGAGCAGTACTTC.